This T cell receptor beta chain was documented in a study of shared clonotypes between healthy human individuals (dated by TCRdb to about 2020). As for the study more broadly: The cohort comprised two women and a few men aged 18 to 49 years. For each donor, CD4 naive and CD4 memory were each run on three plates, CD8 naive on two plates, and CD8 memory on one plate. Blood TCR repertoires of roughly five healthy adults were deeply sequenced to estimate repertoire size and the extent of clonotype sharing between individuals. To increase sequencing depth and limit assay-specific biases, TCR repertoire library preparation and sequencing were carried out by different laboratories using diverse techniques. Between about 0.94 and 8.9 billion PBMCs per donor were obtained by leukapheresis.

Regarding this clone: The clone's antigen remains unknown. No base-level quality is on record; no much larger clone is a single base apart.

The donors were healthy, HIV-negative adults with no recently reported acute infections or vaccinations. Every donor was a Caucasian adult living in Nashville, Tennessee, USA. CD4+ T cells were enriched through magnetic negative selection, after which naive cells were positively selected on CD45RA and the remaining negative fraction served as the memory subset. After blood collection by leukapheresis, PBMCs were isolated using Ficoll-Histopaque density gradient centrifugation and then cryopreserved in the vapor phase of liquid nitrogen. Analytical flow cytometry was used to check the purity and quantity of every magnetically sorted T cell population. Each sorted fraction had its genomic DNA isolated and then quantified by UV absorbance on a Nanodrop 2000c. The study at large found these results: Based on pairwise subsampling, the degree of clonotype sharing among donors was expected to be affected by sequencing depth. Naive subsets generally had larger estimated clonotype richness than memory subsets did. Approximately 5% of naive CD4, around 3.6% of naive CD8, 2.3% of memory CD4, and about 0.4% of memory CD8 clonotypes were shared across four donors. The genetic and exposure-history diversity represented was limited by the small number of donors. Incomplete sequencing was indicated by rarefaction of sorted-subset datasets, despite the large sequencing depth. Sampling was limited to blood, and TCR repertoires in tissue likely differ from TCR repertoires in blood. Clonotypes shared by all four sorted-subset donors showed higher generation probabilities than non-shared clonotypes.

Using the deep immunoSEQ assay, multiplex PCR amplified TCR CDR3 regions from genomic DNA. For each cell subset, the extracted genomic DNA was distributed evenly across all wells of several immunoSEQ 96-well plates, and each plate served as one replicate. For sorted subsets, each replicate PCR was loaded with 150 to 250 ng genomic DNA, equivalent to 30,000 to 35,000 T cell genomes. Purified libraries were quantified with a Qubit 3.0 fluorometer, sized on a Bioanalyzer 2100, and re-quantified with the KAPA Library Quantification kit. Each immunoSEQ 96-well plate was sequenced on its own single-read 150-cycle Illumina NextSeq 550 flow cell. The study's processing was this. Because the immunoSEQ output held only junctional sequences and lacked quality scores, the filtering could not match the filtering applied to full-length reads. To assign V/J genes and CDR3, sequences were annotated against IMGT germline references using PyIR, a Python wrapper for IgBLAST v1.9. Reads were removed for weak V/J assignments (E-value above 1e-6), missing CDR3, stop codons, out-of-frame junctions, or ambiguous translated residues. V3J clonotypes were defined by identical inferred V gene, J gene, and CDR3 amino acid sequence. Percentage overlap between repertoires was computed as shared unique clonotypes divided by the size of the smaller repertoire. Three approaches were used to assess repertoire richness: RTK rarefaction, the Chao1 estimator, and Recon v2.1 estimates of unobserved clonotypes. OLGA was used to compute generation probabilities for all TCRbeta clonotypes that the gDNA method yielded from a few donors. This immuneACCESS table, as held by TCRdb, lists in-frame sequences with V and J called but not all clones. Of the missing ones, under half trace to an unresolved V gene in checked studies; the others have no known cause. V, J and clone size reflect that table, while D and trimming were determined from the DNA. The sample data list some 240,000 clones, and 65% of these were observed just once. The ten largest clones capture 11% of the sample.

This receptor was taken from a young man in good health. Source material: memory CD4+ T cells sorted from blood. The cell subset or site label corresponds to: CD45RA-negative fraction.

DNA sequence: TGTGCCAGCAGCTCCACCCCGAGCAAAAACATTCAGTACTTC. Protein translation: CASSSTPSKNIQYF. The V gene is TRBV7-9 and the J gene is TRBJ2-4; the D gene identity is not certain. V is cut by 4 bases and J by 3 bases, and the space between the germline ends is 10 bases. Per the germline V gene (reference sequence), SEHNR is the CDR1 and FQNEAQ is the CDR2. The CDR3, from cysteine to phenylalanine, totals 14 residues. Solely the CDR3 DNA is kept, with 42 bases framed from the first base. The full variable domain, completed from the reference TRBV7-9 and TRBJ2-4 proteins outside the CDR3, reads DTGVSQNPRHKITKRGQNVTFRCDPISEHNRLYWYRQTLGQGPEFLTYFQNEAQLEKSRLLSDRFSAERPKGSFSTLEIQRTEQGDSAMYLCASSSTPSKNIQYFGAGTRLSVL.